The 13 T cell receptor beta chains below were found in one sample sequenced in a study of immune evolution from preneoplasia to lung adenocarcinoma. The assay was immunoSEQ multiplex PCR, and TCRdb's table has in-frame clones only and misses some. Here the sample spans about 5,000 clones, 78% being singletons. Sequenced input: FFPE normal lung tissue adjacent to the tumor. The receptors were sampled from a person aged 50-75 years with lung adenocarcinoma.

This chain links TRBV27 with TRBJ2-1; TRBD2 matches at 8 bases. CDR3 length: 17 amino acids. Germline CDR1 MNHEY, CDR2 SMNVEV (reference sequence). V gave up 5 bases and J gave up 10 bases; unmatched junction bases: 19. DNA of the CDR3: TGTGCCAGCAGTCAAACCGGGACTAGTTTTCTCGTATGGGAGCAGTTCTTC. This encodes CASSQTGTSFLVWEQFF.

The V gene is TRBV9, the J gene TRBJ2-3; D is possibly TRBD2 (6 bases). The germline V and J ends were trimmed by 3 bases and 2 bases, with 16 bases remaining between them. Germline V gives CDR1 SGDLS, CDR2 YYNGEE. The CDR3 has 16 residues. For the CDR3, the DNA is TGTGCCAGCAGCGCGGGGCTAGCGTCATCCACAGATACGCAGTATTTT. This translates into CASSAGLASSTDTQYF.

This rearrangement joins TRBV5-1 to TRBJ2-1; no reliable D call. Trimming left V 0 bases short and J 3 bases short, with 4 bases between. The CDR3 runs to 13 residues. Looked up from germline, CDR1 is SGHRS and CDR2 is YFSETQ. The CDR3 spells CASSLGDYNEQFF. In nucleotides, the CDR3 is TGCGCCAGCAGCTTGGGTGACTACAATGAGCAGTTCTTC.

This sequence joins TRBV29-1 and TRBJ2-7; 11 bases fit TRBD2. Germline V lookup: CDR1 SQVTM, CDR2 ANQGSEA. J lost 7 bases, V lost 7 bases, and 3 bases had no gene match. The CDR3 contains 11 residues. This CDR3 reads CSARTSGEQYF. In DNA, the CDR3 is TGCAGCGCCCGGACTAGCGGGGAGCAGTACTTC.

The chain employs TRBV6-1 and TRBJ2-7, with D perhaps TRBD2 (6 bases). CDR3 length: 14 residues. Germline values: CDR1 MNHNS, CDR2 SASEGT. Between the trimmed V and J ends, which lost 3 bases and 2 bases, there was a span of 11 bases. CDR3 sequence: CASSELLATYEQYF. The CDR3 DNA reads TGTGCCAGCAGTGAGCTCCTAGCGACCTACGAGCAGTACTTC.

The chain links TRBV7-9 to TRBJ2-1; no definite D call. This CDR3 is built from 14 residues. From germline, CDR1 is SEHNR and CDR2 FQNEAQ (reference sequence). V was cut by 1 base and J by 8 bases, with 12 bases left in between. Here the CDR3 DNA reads TGTGCCAGCAGCTTAGAAGGGTCGTTGGATGAGCAGTTCTTC. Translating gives CASSLEGSLDEQFF.

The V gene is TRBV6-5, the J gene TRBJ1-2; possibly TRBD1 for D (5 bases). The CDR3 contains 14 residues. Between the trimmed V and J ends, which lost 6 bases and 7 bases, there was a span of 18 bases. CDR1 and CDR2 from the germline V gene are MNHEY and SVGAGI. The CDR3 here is CASRPYGQGIGYTF. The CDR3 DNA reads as TGTGCCAGCAGGCCCTATGGGCAGGGCATTGGCTACACCTTC.

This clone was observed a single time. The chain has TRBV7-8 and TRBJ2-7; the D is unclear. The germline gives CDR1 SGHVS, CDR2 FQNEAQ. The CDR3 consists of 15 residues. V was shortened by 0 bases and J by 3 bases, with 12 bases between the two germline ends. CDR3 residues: CASSLAVGPIYEQYF. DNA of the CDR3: TGTGCCAGCAGCTTAGCAGTTGGGCCGATCTACGAGCAGTACTTC.

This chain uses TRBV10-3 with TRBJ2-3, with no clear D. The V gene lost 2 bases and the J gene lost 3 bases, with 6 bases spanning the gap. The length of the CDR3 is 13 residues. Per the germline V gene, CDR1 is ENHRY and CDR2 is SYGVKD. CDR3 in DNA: TGTGCCATCAGTGAGCCCTGGACAGATACGCAGTATTTT. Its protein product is CAISEPWTDTQYF.

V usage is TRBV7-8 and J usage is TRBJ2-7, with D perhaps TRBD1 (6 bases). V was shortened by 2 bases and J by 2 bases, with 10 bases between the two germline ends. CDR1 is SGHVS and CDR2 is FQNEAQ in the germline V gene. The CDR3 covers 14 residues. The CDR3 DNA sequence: TGTGCCAGCAGCTTACGCCAGGGGCCCTACGAGCAGTACTTC. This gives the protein CASSLRQGPYEQYF. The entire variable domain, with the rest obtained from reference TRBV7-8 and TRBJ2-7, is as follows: GAGVSQSPRYKVAKRGQDVALRCDPISGHVSLFWYQQALGQGPEFLTYFQNEAQLDKSGLPSDRFFAERPEGSVSTLKIQRTQQEDSAVYLCASSLRQGPYEQYFGPGTRLTVT.

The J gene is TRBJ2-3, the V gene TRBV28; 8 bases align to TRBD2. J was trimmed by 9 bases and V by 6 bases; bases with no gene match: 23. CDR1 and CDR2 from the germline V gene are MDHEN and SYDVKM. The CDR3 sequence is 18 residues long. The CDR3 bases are TGTGCCAGCAGACCTCAGGCCGGGACTAGGGGGACTCAGGCAACGCAGTATTTT. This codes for CASRPQAGTRGTQATQYF.

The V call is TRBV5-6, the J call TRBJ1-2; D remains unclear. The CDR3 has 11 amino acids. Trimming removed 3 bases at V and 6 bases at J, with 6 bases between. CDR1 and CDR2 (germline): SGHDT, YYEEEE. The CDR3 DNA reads TGTGCCAGCAGCTCGGGAGATGGCTACACCTTC. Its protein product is CASSSGDGYTF.

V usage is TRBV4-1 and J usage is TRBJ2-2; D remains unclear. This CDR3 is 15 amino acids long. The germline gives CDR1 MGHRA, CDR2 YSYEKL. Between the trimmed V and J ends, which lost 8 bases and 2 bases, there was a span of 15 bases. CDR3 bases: TGCGCCAGCCACCAGAGTGGGCAAAACACCGGGGAGCTGTTTTTT. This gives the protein CASHQSGQNTGELFF.